This is a list of T cell receptor beta chains from one sample in a study of post-analysis software for immune sequencing data. TCRdb processed the PCR reads anew with MiXCR; each CDR3 protein has one entry. The table lists more than 500,000 distinct CDR3 sequences, 34% of them singletons. Sequenced sample: blood. These receptors were taken from a girl aged 2-17 years with multiple sclerosis. CDR3s include the opening cysteine and the closing phenylalanine or tryptophan.

TRBJ2-3,TRBV25-1,CASSDGAGETDTQYF
TRBJ2-7,TRBV7-3,CASSSDRSYEQYF
TRBJ2-1,TRBV24-1,CATSGGGSSYNEQFF
TRBJ1-2,TRBV9,CASSTAGTYGYTF
TRBJ2-1,TRBV7-9,CASSLAAGGQNEQFF
TRBJ2-7,TRBV29-1,CSVEPLDSPTYEQYF
TRBJ2-7,TRBV5-1,CASSLWTGGENEQYF
TRBJ1-1,TRBV6-1,CASSEYATAGTEAFF
TRBJ2-6,TRBV20-1,CSALTTGARVLTF
TRBJ1-1,TRBV4-1,CASSQEWEEWTEAFF
TRBJ2-3,TRBV27,CASSLLRTDTQYF
TRBJ1-1,TRBV6-5,CASSYFGTGRNTEAFF
TRBJ1-2,TRBV20-1,CSAIRTEYGYTF
TRBJ2-1,TRBV3-1,CASSQVTSGATNEQFF
TRBJ2-1,TRBV14,CASSQSRGVNEQFF
TRBJ1-2,TRBV12-3/TRBV12-4,CASSQGSGGYTF
TRBJ2-2,TRBV12-3/TRBV12-4,CASSSSTSGGAGELFF
TRBJ2-3,TRBV5-1,CASSRSGGTDTQYF
TRBJ2-7,TRBV6-1,CASSELVNSYEQYF
TRBJ2-3,TRBV7-9,CASSWATSTTDTQYF
TRBJ1-1,TRBV18,CASFEGTGAGGTEAFF
TRBJ2-5,TRBV20-1,CSANGGQETQYF
TRBJ1-5,TRBV4-1,CASSQAWRNQPQHF
TRBJ2-1,TRBV12-3/TRBV12-4,CASTWAGTYNEQFF
TRBJ2-7,TRBV28,CASSSGSTYEQYF
TRBJ2-3,TRBV10-3,CAISEWGQGNTDTQYF
TRBJ2-5,TRBV25-1,CASRDPQADRVFSETQYF
TRBJ2-7,TRBV10-3,CAISEFGQGYEQYF
TRBJ1-2,TRBV29-1,CSAGGQGYNYGYTF
TRBJ2-5,TRBV12-3/TRBV12-4,CASSPTQRNQETQYF
TRBJ2-3,TRBV27,CASQIASTDTQYF
NA,TRBV20-1,CSVEPGQGSYEQYF
TRBJ2-7,TRBV12-3/TRBV12-4,CASSFRGQTQYF
TRBJ2-3,TRBV7-9,CASSWAMDTQYF
TRBJ1-2,TRBV27,CASRVPGPPYGYTF
TRBJ1-5,TRBV5-1,CASSTDRDQPQHF
TRBJ2-3,TRBV4-1,CASSQDPPSGGAIDTQYF
TRBJ1-5,TRBV7-8,CASSVRDLMGNQPQHF
TRBJ2-7,TRBV4-1,CASSPQPGLAGGYEQYF
TRBJ1-5,TRBV4-1,CASSQVTGTGAQPQHF
NA,TRBV7-2,CATALREGRSETQYF